This T cell receptor beta chain was sequenced in a study of blood T cells in healthy people across ages. Researchers report isolating at least 6 million PBMCs per sample. The authors ran a second PCR of roughly 6 to 12 cycles using a sample-barcoded 5' primer and a J-beta primer mix. Every sample produced at least 3 million CDR3-containing paired-end reads. Each CDR3 protein is one row after TCRdb ran MiXCR on the 5' RACE reads. The sample includes roughly 1.6 million distinct CDR3 sequences, about 35% seen only once; the top ten take approximately 11%. The germline CDR1 and CDR2 sequences are DFQATT and SNEGSKA (reference sequence). V lost 5 bases and J lost 2, with 19 bases in between. CDR3 size: 15 residues. Points on this clonotype: Its target is not known.

Study-wide findings and caveats: More naive CD4+ cells and higher diversity marked long-lived donors relative to aged donors.

The source is a woman aged 25 to 39 in good health. The J gene is TRBJ2-7, the V gene TRBV20-1; the D gene is possibly TRBD2 (6 bases). The sequenced sample consisted of blood. CDR3 sequence: CSALGLHLRAYEQYF. DNA for the CDR3: TGCAGTGCTCTGGGACTTCACCTAAGGGCCTACGAGCAGTACTTC.